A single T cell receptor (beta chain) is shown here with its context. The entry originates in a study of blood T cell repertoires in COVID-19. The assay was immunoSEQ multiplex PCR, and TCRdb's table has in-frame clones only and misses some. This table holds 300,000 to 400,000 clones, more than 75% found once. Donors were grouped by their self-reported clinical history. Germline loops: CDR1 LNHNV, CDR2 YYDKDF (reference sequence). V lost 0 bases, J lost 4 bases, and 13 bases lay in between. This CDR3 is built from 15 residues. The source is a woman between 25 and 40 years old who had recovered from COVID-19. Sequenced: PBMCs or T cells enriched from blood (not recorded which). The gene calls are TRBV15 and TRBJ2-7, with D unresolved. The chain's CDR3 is CATSRDLAPQYEQYF. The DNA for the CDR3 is TGTGCCACCAGCAGAGATTTGGCTCCACAGTACGAGCAGTACTTC.